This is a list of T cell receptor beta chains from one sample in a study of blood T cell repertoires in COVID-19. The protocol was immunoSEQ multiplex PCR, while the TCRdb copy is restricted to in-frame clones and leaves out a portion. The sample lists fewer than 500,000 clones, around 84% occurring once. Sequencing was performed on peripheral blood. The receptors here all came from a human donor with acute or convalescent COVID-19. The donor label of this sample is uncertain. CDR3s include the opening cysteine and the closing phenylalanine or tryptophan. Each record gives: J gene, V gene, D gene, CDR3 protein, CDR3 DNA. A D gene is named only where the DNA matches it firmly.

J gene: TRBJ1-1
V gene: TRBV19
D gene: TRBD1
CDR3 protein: CASSISGTGPVGTEAFF
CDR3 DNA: TGTGCCAGTAGTATATCGGGGACAGGCCCAGTAGGCACTGAAGCTTTCTTT

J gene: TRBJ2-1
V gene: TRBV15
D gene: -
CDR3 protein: CATSLPIFPGYPNTTGDSTSEQFF
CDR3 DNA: TGTGCCACCAGCCTCCCAATTTTCCCCGGTTACCCCAACACGACGGGGGACAGTACTAGTGAGCAGTTCTTC

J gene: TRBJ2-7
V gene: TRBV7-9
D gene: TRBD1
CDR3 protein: CASSSTDRGLNEQYF
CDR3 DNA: TGTGCCAGCAGCAGTACGGACAGGGGCCTGAACGAGCAGTACTTC

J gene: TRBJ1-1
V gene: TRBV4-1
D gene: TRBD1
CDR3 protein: CASSQGTGGEAFF
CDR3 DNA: TGCGCCAGCAGCCAGGGGACAGGGGGTGAAGCTTTCTTT

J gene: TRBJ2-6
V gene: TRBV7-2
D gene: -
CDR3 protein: CASSSSGANVLTF
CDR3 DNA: TGTGCCAGCAGCTCATCTGGGGCCAACGTCCTGACTTTC

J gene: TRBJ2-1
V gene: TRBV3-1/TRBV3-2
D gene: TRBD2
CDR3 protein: CASSQAGTSGRAAEQFF
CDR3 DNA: TGTGCCAGCAGCCAAGCCGGGACTAGCGGGAGGGCCGCTGAGCAGTTCTTC

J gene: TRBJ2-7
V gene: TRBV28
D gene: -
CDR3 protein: CASSLRGSEQYF
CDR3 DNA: TGTGCCAGCAGCCTTAGGGGGAGCGAGCAGTACTTC

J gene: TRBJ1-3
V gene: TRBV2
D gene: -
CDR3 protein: CASSWLVSGNTIYF
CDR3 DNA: TGTGCCAGCTCTTGGTTAGTTTCTGGAAACACCATATATTTT

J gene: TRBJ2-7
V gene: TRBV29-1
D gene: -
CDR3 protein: CSVGGGVSSSYEQYF
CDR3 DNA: TGCAGCGTTGGAGGCGGGGTGTCGAGTTCCTACGAGCAGTACTTC

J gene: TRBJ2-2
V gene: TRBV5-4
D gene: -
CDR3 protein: CASSFTRAANTGELFF
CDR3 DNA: TGTGCCAGCAGCTTTACGCGGGCGGCGAACACCGGGGAGCTGTTTTTT

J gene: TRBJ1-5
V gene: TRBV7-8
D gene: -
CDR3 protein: CASSFGGRDQPQHF
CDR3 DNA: TGTGCCAGCAGCTTTGGGGGCCGGGACCAGCCCCAGCATTTT

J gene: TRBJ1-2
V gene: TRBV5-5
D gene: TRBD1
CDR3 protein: CASSPIDRANYGYTF
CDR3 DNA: TGTGCCAGCAGCCCGATCGACAGGGCTAACTATGGCTACACCTTC

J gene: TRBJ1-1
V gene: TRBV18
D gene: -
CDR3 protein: CASSPVGLEAFF
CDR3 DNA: TGTGCCAGCTCACCGGTGGGGCTTGAAGCTTTCTTT

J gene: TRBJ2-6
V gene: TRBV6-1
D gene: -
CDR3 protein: CAIRTSGANVLTF
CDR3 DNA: TGTGCCATTAGAACCTCTGGGGCCAACGTCCTGACTTTC

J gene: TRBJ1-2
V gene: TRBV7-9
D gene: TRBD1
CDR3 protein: CASSFDRAGGYTF
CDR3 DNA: TGTGCCAGCAGCTTCGACAGGGCGGGTGGCTACACCTTC

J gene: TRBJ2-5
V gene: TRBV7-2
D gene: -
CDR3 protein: CASSWLAETQYF
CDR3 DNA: TGTGCCAGCAGCTGGCTCGCCGAGACCCAGTACTTC

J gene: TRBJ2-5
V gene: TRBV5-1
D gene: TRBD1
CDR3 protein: CASSRQGGETQYF
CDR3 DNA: TGCGCCAGCAGCCGACAGGGTGGGGAGACCCAGTACTTC

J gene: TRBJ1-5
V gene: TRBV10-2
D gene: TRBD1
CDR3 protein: CASSGQGQRQPQHF
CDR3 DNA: TGCGCCAGCAGTGGACAGGGGCAGAGGCAGCCCCAGCATTTT

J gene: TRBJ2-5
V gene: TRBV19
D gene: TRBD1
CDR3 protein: CASSGTAETQYF
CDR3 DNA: TGTGCCAGTAGTGGGACAGCGGAGACCCAGTACTTC

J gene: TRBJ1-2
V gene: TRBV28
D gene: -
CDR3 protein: CASSGQGYGYTF
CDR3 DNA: TGTGCCAGCAGTGGGCAGGGCTATGGCTACACCTTC